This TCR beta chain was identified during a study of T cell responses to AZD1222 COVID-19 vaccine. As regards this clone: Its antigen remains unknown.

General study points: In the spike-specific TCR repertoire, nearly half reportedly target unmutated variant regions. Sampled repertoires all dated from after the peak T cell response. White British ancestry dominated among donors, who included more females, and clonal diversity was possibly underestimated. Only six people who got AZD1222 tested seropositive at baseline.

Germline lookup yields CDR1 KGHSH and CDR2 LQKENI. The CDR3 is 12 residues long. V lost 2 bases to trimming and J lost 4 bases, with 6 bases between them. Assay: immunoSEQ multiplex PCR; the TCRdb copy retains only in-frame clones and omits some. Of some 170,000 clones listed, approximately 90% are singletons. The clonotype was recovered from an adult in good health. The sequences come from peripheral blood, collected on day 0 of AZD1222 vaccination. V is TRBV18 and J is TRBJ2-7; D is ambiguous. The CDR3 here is CASSPDFYEQYF. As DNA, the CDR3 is TGTGCCAGCTCACCAGACTTTTACGAGCAGTACTTC.